This T cell receptor (beta chain) derives from a study of cytomegalovirus exposure and HLA in healthy donors. Turning to the study itself: Among the approximately 370 donors who were genotyped, around 77% fell in the genetic ancestry cluster that is associated with self-reported Caucasian donors. The study's findings and limits: A later analysis showed that HLA-associated TCR beta chains had undergone more clonal expansion than equally common others.

The PCR made use of 60 Vbeta and 13 Jbeta primers. Measured with immunoSEQ multiplex PCR; TCRdb has only the in-frame clones, and not every one. The repertoire has fewer than 130,000 clones, around 79% of them found once; the top ten carry around 3%. This clone was picked up one time. Its antigen is unknown. Germline V gene lookup returns CDR1 LNHDA and CDR2 SQIVND (reference sequence). Germline trimming cut 8 bases from V and 5 bases from J; bases unmatched to any gene: 17. There are 16 residues in the CDR3. The chain links TRBV19 to TRBJ1-2, with TRBD1 matching over 7 bases. This sequence was found in a woman between 40 and 50 years old in good health and CMV-seronegative. The sample comprised PBMCs. The chain's CDR3 is CASHRDSSTAFYGYTF. CDR3 bases: TGTGCCAGTCACCGGGACAGTAGCACGGCATTTTATGGCTACACCTTC.